The clone carrying this T cell receptor beta chain was seen a single time. Its antigen remains unidentified. Germline CDR1 MNHEY, CDR2 SMNVEV (reference sequence). The CDR3 sequence is 16 residues long. Deletions cut 3 bases from V and 3 bases from J, with 17 bases between. This specimen comes from a study of T cell responses to AZD1222 COVID-19 vaccine. Study context: Whether given at about 4 or about 12 weeks, second doses were pooled.

Sequencing was performed with immunoSEQ multiplex PCR; in TCRdb, only in-frame clones are kept and a portion is missing. The table has roughly 100,000 clones, about 94% seen once. Study results and limitations: Of the AZD1222 recipients, only five to seven were seropositive at baseline. Spike-specific TCR breadth and depth grew following two AZD1222 doses.

The receptor's source is an adult in good health. The V gene is TRBV27, the J gene TRBJ1-1; D may be TRBD1 (5 bases). The sequenced sample was peripheral blood, obtained on day 0 of AZD1222 vaccination. The CDR3 region is CASSLRPGRKDTEAFF. The CDR3, as DNA: TGTGCCAGCAGTTTGAGGCCGGGACGGAAAGACACTGAAGCTTTCTTT.